This T cell receptor beta chain was sequenced during a study of T cell repertoires in cytomegalovirus infection. Across the whole study: A matching HLA type, together with CMV infection, was signaled by public TCR beta signatures.

As regards this clonotype: Its antigen is currently unknown.

Study-wide points: CMV-specific HLA-C-restricted TCR beta clonotypes dominated the ex vivo response. Cumulative public TCR beta family frequency identified carriers of CMV plus the relevant HLA.

A single record per CDR3 protein comes from TCRdb applying MiXCR to the reads. The sample shows 510,000 or so distinct CDR3 sequences, around 27% of them seen only once. The CDR3 spans 13 residues. Germline V gives CDR1 DFQATT, CDR2 SNEGSKA (reference sequence). Trimming stripped 3 bases from V and 7 bases from J, with 15 bases between. The sample was PBMCs. This clonotype originated in a human donor in good health (CMV status not recorded). Some clones in this sample may be carry-over from other donors' samples. This chain links TRBV20-1 with TRBJ1-1; tentative D call: TRBD1 (5 bases). The CDR3 nucleotides read TGCAGTGCTAGCTTGACAGTTGGAGGTGAAGCTTTCTTT. As protein: CSASLTVGGEAFF.